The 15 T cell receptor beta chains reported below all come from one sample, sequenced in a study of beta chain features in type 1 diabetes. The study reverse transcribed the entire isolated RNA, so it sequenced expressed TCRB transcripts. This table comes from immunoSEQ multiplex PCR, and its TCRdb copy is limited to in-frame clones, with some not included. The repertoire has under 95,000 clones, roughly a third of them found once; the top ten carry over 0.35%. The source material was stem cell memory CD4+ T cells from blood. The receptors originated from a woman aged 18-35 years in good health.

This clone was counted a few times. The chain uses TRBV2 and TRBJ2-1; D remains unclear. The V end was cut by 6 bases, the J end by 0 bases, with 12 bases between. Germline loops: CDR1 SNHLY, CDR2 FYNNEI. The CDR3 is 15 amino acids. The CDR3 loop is CASREQSSSYNEQFF. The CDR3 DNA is TGTGCCAGCAGGGAACAGTCTAGCTCCTACAATGAGCAGTTCTTC.

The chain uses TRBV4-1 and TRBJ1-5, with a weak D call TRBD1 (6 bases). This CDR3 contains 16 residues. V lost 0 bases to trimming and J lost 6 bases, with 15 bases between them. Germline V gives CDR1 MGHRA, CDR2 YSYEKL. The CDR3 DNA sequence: TGCGCCAGCAGCCAAGATCCACAGGGACGGGCTCAGCCCCAGCATTTT. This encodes CASSQDPQGRAQPQHF.

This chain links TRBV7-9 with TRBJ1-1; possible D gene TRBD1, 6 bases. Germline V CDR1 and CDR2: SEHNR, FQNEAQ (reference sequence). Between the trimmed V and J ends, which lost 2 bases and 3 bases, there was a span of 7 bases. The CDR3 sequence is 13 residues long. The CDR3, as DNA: TGTGCCAGCAGCTTATCAGGGGACACTGAAGCTTTCTTT. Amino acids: CASSLSGDTEAFF.

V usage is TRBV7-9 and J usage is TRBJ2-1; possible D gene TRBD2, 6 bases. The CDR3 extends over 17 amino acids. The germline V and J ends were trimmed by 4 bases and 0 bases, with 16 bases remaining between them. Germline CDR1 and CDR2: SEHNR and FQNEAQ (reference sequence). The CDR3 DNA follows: TGTGCCAGCAGCTCCTACGCGGGACCCGGCTCCTACAATGAGCAGTTCTTC. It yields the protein CASSSYAGPGSYNEQFF.

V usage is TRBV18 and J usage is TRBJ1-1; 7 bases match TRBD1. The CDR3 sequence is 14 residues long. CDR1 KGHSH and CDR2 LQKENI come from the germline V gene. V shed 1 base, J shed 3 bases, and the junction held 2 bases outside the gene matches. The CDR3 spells CASSPRQGDTEAFF. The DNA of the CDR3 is TGTGCCAGCTCACCACGGCAGGGGGACACTGAAGCTTTCTTT.

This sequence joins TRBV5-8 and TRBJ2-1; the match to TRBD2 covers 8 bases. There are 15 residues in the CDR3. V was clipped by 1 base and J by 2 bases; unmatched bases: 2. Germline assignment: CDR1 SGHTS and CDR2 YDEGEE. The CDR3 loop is CASSLSREAYNEQFF. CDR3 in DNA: TGTGCCAGCAGCTTGTCGCGGGAGGCCTACAATGAGCAGTTCTTC.

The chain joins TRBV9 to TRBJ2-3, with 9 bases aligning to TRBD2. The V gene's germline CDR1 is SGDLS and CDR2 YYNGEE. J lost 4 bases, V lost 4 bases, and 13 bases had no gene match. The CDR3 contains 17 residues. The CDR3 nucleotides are TGTGCCAGCAGCTCTCACGGGAGCGGGAGGATTCCAGATACGCAGTATTTT. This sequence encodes CASSSHGSGRIPDTQYF.

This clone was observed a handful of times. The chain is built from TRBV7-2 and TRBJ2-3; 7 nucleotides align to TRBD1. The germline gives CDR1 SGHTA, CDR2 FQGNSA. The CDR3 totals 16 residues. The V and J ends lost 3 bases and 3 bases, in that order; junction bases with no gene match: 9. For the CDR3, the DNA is TGTGCCAGCAGCTTGAGATCAGGGGGAAGTACAGATACGCAGTATTTT. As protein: CASSLRSGGSTDTQYF.

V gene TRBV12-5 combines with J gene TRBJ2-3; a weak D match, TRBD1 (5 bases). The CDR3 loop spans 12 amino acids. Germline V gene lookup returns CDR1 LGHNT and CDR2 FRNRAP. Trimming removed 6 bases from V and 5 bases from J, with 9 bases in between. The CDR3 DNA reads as TGTGCTAGTGGAGGGGCCGTAGATACGCAGTATTTT. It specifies CASGGAVDTQYF.

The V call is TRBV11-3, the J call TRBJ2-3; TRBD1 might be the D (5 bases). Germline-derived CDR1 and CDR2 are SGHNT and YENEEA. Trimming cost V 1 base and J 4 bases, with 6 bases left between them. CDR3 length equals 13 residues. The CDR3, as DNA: TGTGCCAGCAGCTTAGGGGGCCCAGATACGCAGTATTTT. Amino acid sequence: CASSLGGPDTQYF.

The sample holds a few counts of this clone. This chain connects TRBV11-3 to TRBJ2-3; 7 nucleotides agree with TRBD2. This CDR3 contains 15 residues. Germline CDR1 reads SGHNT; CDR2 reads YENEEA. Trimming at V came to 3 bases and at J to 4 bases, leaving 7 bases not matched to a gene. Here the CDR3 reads CASSLETAGADTQYF. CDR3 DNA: TGTGCCAGCAGCTTGGAGACCGCGGGGGCAGATACGCAGTATTTT.

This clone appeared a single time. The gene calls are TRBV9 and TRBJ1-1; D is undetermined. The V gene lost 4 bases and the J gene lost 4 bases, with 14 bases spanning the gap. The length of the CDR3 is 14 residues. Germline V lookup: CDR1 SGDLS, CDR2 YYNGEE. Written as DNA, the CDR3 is TGTGCCAGCAGCTCCATGGAAGGAGGCACTGAAGCTTTCTTT. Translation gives CASSSMEGGTEAFF.

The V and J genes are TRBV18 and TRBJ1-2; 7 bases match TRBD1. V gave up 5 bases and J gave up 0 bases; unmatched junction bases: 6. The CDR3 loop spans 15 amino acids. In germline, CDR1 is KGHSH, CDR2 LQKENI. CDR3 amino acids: CASSAGTESNYGYTF. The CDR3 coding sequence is TGTGCCAGCTCAGCCGGGACAGAATCTAACTATGGCTACACCTTC. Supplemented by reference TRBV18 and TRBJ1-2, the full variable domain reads NAGVMQNPRHLVRRRGQEARLRCSPMKGHSHVYWYRQLPEEGLKFMVYLQKENIIDESGMPKERFSAEFPKEGPSILRIQQVVRGDSAAYFCASSAGTESNYGYTFGSGTRLTVV.

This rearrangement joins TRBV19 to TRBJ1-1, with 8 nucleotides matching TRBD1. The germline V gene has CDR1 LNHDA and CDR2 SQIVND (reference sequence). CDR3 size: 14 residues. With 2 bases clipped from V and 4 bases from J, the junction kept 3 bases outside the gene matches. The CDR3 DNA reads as TGTGCCAGTAGTATACAGGGGGCGGGCACTGAAGCTTTCTTT. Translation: CASSIQGAGTEAFF.

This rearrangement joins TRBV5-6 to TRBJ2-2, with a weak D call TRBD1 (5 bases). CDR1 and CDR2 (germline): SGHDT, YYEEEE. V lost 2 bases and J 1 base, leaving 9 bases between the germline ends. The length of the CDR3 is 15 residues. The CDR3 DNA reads TGTGCCAGCAGCTTAGGGCAGGGGAACACCGGGGAGCTGTTTTTT. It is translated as CASSLGQGNTGELFF. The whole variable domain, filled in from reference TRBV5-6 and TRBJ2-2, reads DAGVTQSPTHLIKTRGQQVTLRCSPKSGHDTVSWYQQALGQGPQFIFQYYEEEERQRGNFPDRFSGHQFPNYSSELNVNALLLGDSALYLCASSLGQGNTGELFFGEGSRLTVL.